This TCR beta chain was identified during a study of cytomegalovirus exposure and HLA in healthy donors. Overall study results and limits: Reports described diagnosis of cytomegalovirus status by the classifier as highly specific and sensitive. Cytomegalovirus-associated TCR beta chains were listed, numbering under 200. With later analysis, a missense DCLRE1C variant became linked to TCR beta V- and J-gene trimming.

V lost 5 bases and J 6 bases, leaving 18 bases between the germline ends. CDR3 length equals 15 residues. CDR1 is SGHNT and CDR2 is YYREEE in the germline V gene (reference sequence). A remark on this clone: Its antigen is undetermined.

Unrecorded immune exposure was likely among donors, who were nominally healthy when sampled. The PCR employed 60 Vbeta primers together with 13 Jbeta primers. TCRdb's table, derived via immunoSEQ multiplex PCR, lists solely in-frame clones and lacks some. Of some 57,000 clones listed, roughly 75% are singletons. This receptor was taken from a woman aged 30 to 39 in good health and CMV-seronegative. V usage is TRBV5-4 and J usage is TRBJ1-5; TRBD1 is a possible D gene (5 bases). Source material: PBMCs. CDR3 loop: CASSWNGGEGQPQHF. Written as DNA, the CDR3 is TGTGCCAGCAGTTGGAATGGGGGGGAGGGTCAGCCCCAGCATTTT.